This T cell receptor beta chain originates from a study of OX40 agonist ivuxolimab in advanced cancers. Study at large: At approximately 80% male, the cohort had a mean age of 60 years, ranging from roughly 20 to 90. Whole-study findings and limits: Clonal expansion from baseline to week 6 occurred in both CD4+ and CD8+ T cells. The mean number of expanded clones was higher in CD8+ T cells than in CD4+.

Germline V gene sequence: CDR1 SGHTA, CDR2 FQGNSA. This CDR3 contains 15 residues. V lost 5 bases, J lost 4 bases, and 2 bases stayed unmatched. In regard to this clone: Its matching antigen is unknown. This same CDR3 is encoded by further DNA sequences in the sample.

Data came from immunoSEQ multiplex PCR; TCRdb stores just in-frame clones and leaves some out. The data contain about 60,000 clones, 65% to 85% of them singletons. The input for sequencing was CD4+ or CD8+ T cells sorted from blood, taken in a trial of the OX40 agonist ivuxolimab. This TCR came from an adult with an advanced solid tumor such as melanoma, head and neck, liver or kidney cancer. The rearrangement joins TRBV7-2 to TRBJ2-1; 13 bases map to TRBD2. For the CDR3, the DNA is TGTGCCAGCAGCACGGGACTAGCGGGGTACAATGAGCAGTTCTTC. This encodes CASSTGLAGYNEQFF. The complete variable domain, with remaining parts taken from reference TRBV7-2 and TRBJ2-1, reads GAGVSQSPSNKVTEKGKDVELRCDPISGHTALYWYRQSLGQGLEFLIYFQGNSAPDKSGLPSDRFSAERTGGSVSTLTIQRTQQEDSAVYLCASSTGLAGYNEQFFGPGTRLTVL.